The source of this T cell receptor beta chain is a study of T-cell memory formation after mild COVID-19. The V end lost 2 bases, the J end lost 0 bases, and 7 bases lay between the germline ends. Germline CDR1 and CDR2: SGHRS and YFSETQ. The CDR3 length is 14 residues. Whole-study results and caveats: Shrinking CD4+ clones were chiefly CM and EM; CD8+ ones were chiefly EMRA.

TCRdb reanalysed the 5' RACE reads using MiXCR and keeps one entry per CDR3 protein. The data hold some 450,000 distinct CDR3 sequences, with roughly 20% observed a single time. The sample holds a few counts of this clonotype. What it recognizes is unknown. The chain recombines TRBV5-1 with TRBJ2-3; a possible D gene is TRBD1 (5 bases). The sequenced material came from PBMCs or a T cell subset sorted from them (not recorded which). The receptor was isolated from an adult woman who had mild COVID-19 (a few samples of this study predate the infection). Cell type and time point are not known. The CDR3 spells CASSFRVSTDTQYF. The DNA for the CDR3 is TGCGCCAGCAGCTTCAGGGTTAGCACAGATACGCAGTATTTT.